These 32 T cell receptor beta chains were sequenced from one sample in a study of T cell responses to AZD1222 COVID-19 vaccine. Libraries were prepared by immunoSEQ multiplex PCR; TCRdb keeps only in-frame clonotypes and omits some of them. The data contain over 65,000 clones, more than 75% of them seen just once; the ten biggest clones take up over 20%. The sample was peripheral blood, taken on day 0 of AZD1222 vaccination. Every receptor here comes from an adult in good health.

This clone was seen a handful of times. Since no conserved phenylalanine or tryptophan closes the CDR3, a read error is the likely cause. No DNA is shown, since the ends of the CDR3 on it are uncertain; the CDR3 is the one TCRdb lists. This chain uses TRBV30 with TRBJ2-7; TRBD2 is the table's D call, not checked against the DNA. The CDR3 spans 9 residues, counting both ends. Germline V lookup: CDR1 GTSNPN, CDR2 SVGIG (reference sequence). The CDR3 sequence: CAWSAATAR.

J is TRBJ2-7 and V is TRBV6-5, with D unresolved. The V gene's germline CDR1 is MNHEY and CDR2 SVGAGI. Deletions cut 2 bases from V and 6 bases from J, with 11 bases between. The length of the CDR3 is 13 residues. The CDR3 region has the DNA TGTGCCAGCAGTTACCAGCCCTCCCGCGAGCAGTACTTC. The encoded protein is CASSYQPSREQYF.

The genes are TRBV5-6 and TRBJ2-1; 13 bases line up with TRBD2. Germline V lookup: CDR1 SGHDT, CDR2 YYEEEE. V lost 2 bases to trimming and J lost 7 bases; unmatched junction nucleotides: 6. This CDR3 has 16 residues. CDR3 residues: CASSFRTSGSFNEQFF. The CDR3 coding sequence is TGTGCCAGCAGCTTCCGGACTAGCGGGAGTTTTAATGAGCAGTTCTTC.

V usage is TRBV6-4 and J usage is TRBJ2-7, with 10 nucleotides matching TRBD2. V was clipped by 2 bases and J by 7 bases; unmatched bases: 20. CDR3 length: 19 residues. Germline loops: CDR1 MRHNA, CDR2 SNTAGT. Written as DNA, the CDR3 is TGTGCCAGCAGTGACCAATCTCTAGCGGGAGAGTGCTTGGGGGGGGAGCAGTACTTC. This encodes CASSDQSLAGECLGGEQYF.

The chain is built from TRBV7-9 and TRBJ2-1, with 13 positions matching TRBD2. The J segment lost 9 bases and the V segment lost 4 bases, leaving 6 bases of the junction unmatched. CDR1 and CDR2 (germline): SEHNR, FQNEAQ (reference sequence). This CDR3 spans 15 amino acids. In DNA, the CDR3 is TGTGCCAGCAGCTCCGGGACTAGCGGGATGAGTGAGCAGTTCTTC. Protein product: CASSSGTSGMSEQFF.

This chain uses TRBV2 with TRBJ1-4; D uncertain. Germline V gives CDR1 SNHLY, CDR2 FYNNEI. This CDR3 comprises 14 residues. Trimming took off 4 bases at V and 0 bases at J, with 6 bases between the two ends. The CDR3 DNA sequence: TGTGCCAGCAGTGTACCTGCAACTAATGAAAAACTGTTTTTT. It is translated as CASSVPATNEKLFF.

This clone appeared a few times. The chain employs TRBV10-1 and TRBJ2-7; 7 bases are shared with TRBD1. In germline, CDR1 is WNHNN, CDR2 SYGVQD (reference sequence). The J segment lost 2 bases and the V segment lost 7 bases, leaving 8 bases of the junction unmatched. The CDR3 has 14 amino acids. The CDR3 loop reads CASTDGTVPYEQYF. The CDR3, as DNA: TGCGCCAGCACCGACGGGACAGTTCCCTACGAGCAGTACTTC.

CDR3 in DNA: TGTGCCATCACGGCGGGAGTGGCGGATACGCAGTATTTT. Amino acid sequence: CAITAGVADTQYF. V usage is TRBV10-3 and J usage is TRBJ2-3, with 7 bases that match TRBD2. The CDR3 extends over 13 amino acids. In germline, CDR1 is ENHRY, CDR2 SYGVKD. J lost 6 bases, V lost 7 bases, and 7 bases had no gene match.

The V and J genes are TRBV9 and TRBJ2-5; 10 nucleotides align to TRBD2. Germline V gives CDR1 SGDLS, CDR2 YYNGEE. This CDR3 has 17 amino acids. The junction had 5 bases not matched to a gene; V was cut back by 0 bases and J by 0 bases. DNA for the CDR3: TGTGCCAGCAGCGTAGGGAGTAGCGGGGGGTACCAAGAGACCCAGTACTTC. Translated, it gives CASSVGSSGGYQETQYF.

The V call is TRBV2, the J call TRBJ1-1; D is possibly TRBD1 (6 bases). This CDR3 contains 14 residues. Germline CDR1 SNHLY, CDR2 FYNNEI. Between the trimmed V and J ends, which lost 7 bases and 2 bases, there was a span of 14 bases. The CDR3 loop is CASITGSKNTEAFF. The CDR3 nucleotides are TGTGCCAGCATCACAGGGAGCAAAAACACTGAAGCTTTCTTT.

The chain is built from TRBV24-1 and TRBJ2-1, with 8 bases matching TRBD2. Germline V gene lookup returns CDR1 KGHDR and CDR2 SFDVKD. The CDR3 spans 17 residues. V shed 4 bases, J shed 1 base, and the junction held 8 bases outside the gene matches. The CDR3 here is CATSDGLSGSSYNEQFF. The CDR3 DNA follows: TGTGCCACCAGTGACGGGCTCAGCGGGAGTTCCTACAATGAGCAGTTCTTC.

This chain uses TRBV7-6 with TRBJ2-6; D call uncertain. V was clipped by 10 bases and J by 2 bases, with 6 bases between them. CDR1 and CDR2 from the germline V gene are SGHVS and FNYEAQ. The CDR3 is made up of 12 amino acids. The CDR3 here is CATVTGANVLTF. The CDR3 coding sequence is TGTGCCACCGTTACTGGGGCCAACGTCCTGACTTTC.

The genes are TRBV6-4 and TRBJ2-1; TRBD2 aligns across 10 bases. The V gene's germline CDR1 is MRHNA and CDR2 SNTAGT. CDR3 size: 17 residues. V shed 1 base and J 4 bases; nucleotides not matched to a gene: 7. The CDR3 bases are TGTGCCAGCAGTGACTTGCCTAGCGGGGGTGTTTACAATGAGCAGTTCTTC. It translates to CASSDLPSGGVYNEQFF.

This clone showed up just a few times. The rearrangement uses TRBV20-1 and TRBJ2-3; TRBD1 matches 10 bases. The V gene end was trimmed by 3 bases and the J gene end by 4 bases; junction bases not matched to a gene: 7. CDR1 is DFQATT and CDR2 is SNEGSKA in the germline V gene (reference sequence). The CDR3 is 15 residues long. The CDR3 DNA reads TGCAGTGCTAGTACCGGGACAGGGGATGCAGATACGCAGTATTTT. This sequence encodes CSASTGTGDADTQYF.

The V gene is TRBV5-1, the J gene TRBJ2-7, with unresolved D. Germline V lookup: CDR1 SGHRS, CDR2 YFSETQ. Trimming took off 0 bases at V and 2 bases at J, with 6 bases between the two ends. The CDR3 length is 13 residues. The CDR3 sequence: CASSLAGTYEQYF. The CDR3 nucleotides read TGCGCCAGCAGCTTGGCTGGGACCTACGAGCAGTACTTC.

The J gene is TRBJ1-4, the V gene TRBV7-9; D gene unclear. The V end was cut by 1 base, the J end by 8 bases, with 5 bases between. The CDR3 has 12 amino acids. Per the germline V gene, CDR1 is SEHNR and CDR2 is FQNEAQ (reference sequence). The CDR3 here is CASSLGGEKLFF. The CDR3 region has the DNA TGTGCCAGCAGCTTAGGTGGGGAAAAACTGTTTTTT.

This clone has more than one count but fewer than ten. The chain recombines TRBV4-3 with TRBJ1-1; unclear D gene. V lost 0 bases to trimming and J lost 5 bases, with 10 bases between them. Per the germline V gene, CDR1 is LGHNA and CDR2 is YSLEER. CDR3 length: 14 residues. The CDR3 here is CASSQDVSGTEAFF. DNA for the CDR3: TGCGCCAGCAGCCAAGATGTATCGGGGACTGAAGCTTTCTTT.

This chain uses TRBV6-5 with TRBJ2-1; D ambiguous. The CDR3 spans 13 residues. Germline V gene sequence: CDR1 MNHEY, CDR2 SVGAGI. Trimming took 7 bases from V and 7 from J, leaving 14 bases between them. The CDR3 spells CASTSLSRNEQFF. The DNA of the CDR3 is TGTGCCAGCACCTCCCTGAGCAGGAATGAGCAGTTCTTC.

This chain uses TRBV28 with TRBJ1-6; 9 bases are shared with TRBD1. V shed 6 bases, J shed 1 base, and the junction held 4 bases outside the gene matches. The CDR3 has 16 amino acids. Germline V gene data show CDR1 as MDHEN and CDR2 as SYDVKM. This chain's CDR3 is CASRAGTGSYNSPLHF. CDR3 DNA: TGTGCCAGCAGAGCCGGGACAGGGTCCTATAATTCACCCCTCCACTTT.

The chain carries TRBV13 and TRBJ2-6; D remains unclear. From germline, CDR1 is PRHDT and CDR2 FYEKMQ (reference sequence). Trimming took off 7 bases at V and 0 bases at J, with 7 bases between the two ends. CDR3 size: 14 residues. The CDR3 DNA is TGTGCCAGCATCTCGACCTCTGGGGCCAACGTCCTGACTTTC. This codes for CASISTSGANVLTF.

The chain is built from TRBV5-5 and TRBJ1-2; TRBD1 aligns across 7 bases. Trimming cost V 2 bases and J 4 bases; bases outside gene matches: 5. Germline values: CDR1 SGHKS, CDR2 YYEKEE (reference sequence). CDR3 length: 14 amino acids. As DNA, the CDR3 is TGTGCCAGCAGCTTAAGGGGACAGCCCTATGGCTACACCTTC. Amino acid sequence: CASSLRGQPYGYTF.

In regard to this clone: Other DNA sequences in this specimen translate into the identical CDR3. The chain uses TRBV10-1 and TRBJ2-3; 9 nucleotides line up with TRBD2. Losses at the gene ends were 2 bases for V and 2 bases for J; bases not matched to a gene: 2. From germline, CDR1 is WNHNN and CDR2 SYGVQD (reference sequence). The CDR3 has 15 amino acids. Here the CDR3 reads CASSEASGNTDTQYF. Written as DNA, the CDR3 is TGCGCCAGCAGTGAGGCTAGCGGGAACACAGATACGCAGTATTTT.

This CDR3 reads CASSGAQEDEQYF. CDR3 coding DNA: TGTGCCAGCTCAGGAGCTCAGGAGGACGAGCAGTACTTC. V is TRBV18 and J is TRBJ2-7; a weak D match, TRBD2 (5 bases). Germline V gene data show CDR1 as KGHSH and CDR2 as LQKENI. The V and J ends lost 5 bases and 5 bases respectively, with 13 bases between them. The CDR3 is 13 residues long.

The chain employs TRBV28 and TRBJ1-4; a possible D gene is TRBD1 (5 bases). The CDR3 has 15 residues. The V and J ends lost 3 bases and 0 bases respectively, with 8 bases between them. The V gene's germline CDR1 is MDHEN and CDR2 SYDVKM. CDR3 in amino acids: CASSLGGATNEKLFF. The CDR3 DNA is TGTGCCAGCAGTTTGGGGGGTGCAACTAATGAAAAACTGTTTTTT.

The chain uses TRBV2 and TRBJ1-4, with D hard to call. V was pared by 2 bases and J by 7 bases, with 8 bases between. Germline CDR1 SNHLY, CDR2 FYNNEI. The CDR3 is 13 residues long. CDR3 bases: TGTGCCAGCAGTGAAAACCCCAGTGAAAAACTGTTTTTT. As protein: CASSENPSEKLFF.

This clone appeared a few times. The V call is TRBV7-2, the J call TRBJ2-2; D tentatively reads TRBD1 or TRBD2 (6 bases each). V was shortened by 5 bases and J by 7 bases, with 11 bases between the two germline ends. Germline V gene data show CDR1 as SGHTA and CDR2 as FQGNSA. The CDR3 is 13 residues long. CDR3 bases: TGTGCCAGCAGCCACAAGGGGGGCGGGGAGCTGTTTTTT. This translates into CASSHKGGGELFF. Variable domain in full (rest from reference TRBV7-2 and TRBJ2-2): GAGVSQSPSNKVTEKGKDVELRCDPISGHTALYWYRQSLGQGLEFLIYFQGNSAPDKSGLPSDRFSAERTGGSVSTLTIQRTQQEDSAVYLCASSHKGGGELFFGEGSRLTVL.

The chain joins TRBV21-1 to TRBJ1-5. TRBV21-1 is noted as a pseudogene. This CDR3 comprises 12 residues. In DNA form, the CDR3 reads TGTGCCAGCAGCAAAGGGGGTGCGCCCCAGCATTTT. Its translation: CASSKGGAPQHF.

The chain employs TRBV5-4 and TRBJ2-1; no reliable D call. V was trimmed by 0 bases and J by 4 bases, leaving 2 bases between them. Per the germline V gene, CDR1 is SGHNT and CDR2 is YYREEE (reference sequence). The CDR3 has 12 residues. This CDR3 is CASSLDYNEQFF. Here the CDR3 DNA reads TGTGCCAGCAGCTTGGATTACAATGAGCAGTTCTTC.

The rearrangement joins TRBV5-1 to TRBJ2-5; 7 nucleotides align to TRBD2. CDR1 and CDR2 from the germline V gene are SGHRS and YFSETQ. The CDR3 length is 12 residues. Trimming cost V 7 bases and J 5 bases; bases outside gene matches: 5. The CDR3 here is CASSPGGETQYF. The CDR3 DNA reads as TGCGCCAGCTCCCCCGGGGGGGAGACCCAGTACTTC.

About this clone: A junction end diverges from the germline sequence, so it may reflect a read error. This chain's CDR3 is CASSIDLRVAQYF. CDR3 DNA: TGTGCCAGCAGCATAGACCTTCGGGTCGCGCAGTATTTT. The chain combines TRBV11-2 with TRBJ2-3; unclear D gene. This CDR3 comprises 13 residues. CDR1 and CDR2 from the germline V gene are SGHAT and FQNNGV.

V is TRBV20-1 and J is TRBJ2-4; D may be TRBD1 or TRBD2 (6 bases each). The length of the CDR3 is 13 residues. Per germline, CDR1 DFQATT and CDR2 SNEGSKA (reference sequence). Between the trimmed V and J ends, which lost 3 bases and 9 bases, there was a span of 15 bases. The CDR3 region has the DNA TGCAGTGCTAGTTTTCGGGGGCCTAGCATTCAGTACTTC. It specifies CSASFRGPSIQYF.

This chain uses TRBV7-2 with TRBJ2-5; 11 bases align to TRBD2. The germline gives CDR1 SGHTA, CDR2 FQGNSA. The junction had 10 bases not matched to a gene; V was cut back by 5 bases and J by 5 bases. CDR3 length: 16 amino acids. The CDR3 sequence is CASSLLAGGRWETQYF. The DNA for the CDR3 is TGTGCCAGCAGCCTGCTAGCGGGAGGCCGGTGGGAGACCCAGTACTTC.